This T cell receptor (beta chain) was documented in a study of T cell changes during pregnancy in multiple sclerosis. Produced via immunoSEQ multiplex PCR; TCRdb's table is partial and in-frame only. Of about 43,000 clones listed, roughly 88% were seen once; the top ten hold 1.4%. Trimming left V 4 bases short and J 7 bases short, with 12 bases between. This CDR3 spans 12 amino acids. The germline V gene has CDR1 SGHRS and CDR2 YFSETQ. Specimen: PBMCs (not recorded whether the cells were cultured). The chain is built from TRBV5-1 and TRBJ2-7; no definite D call. The origin of this receptor is a female donor with multiple sclerosis, enrolled in a pregnancy study. Here the CDR3 reads CASSRPGKEQYF. In DNA, the CDR3 is TGCGCCAGCAGCCGACCCGGTAAGGAGCAGTACTTC.